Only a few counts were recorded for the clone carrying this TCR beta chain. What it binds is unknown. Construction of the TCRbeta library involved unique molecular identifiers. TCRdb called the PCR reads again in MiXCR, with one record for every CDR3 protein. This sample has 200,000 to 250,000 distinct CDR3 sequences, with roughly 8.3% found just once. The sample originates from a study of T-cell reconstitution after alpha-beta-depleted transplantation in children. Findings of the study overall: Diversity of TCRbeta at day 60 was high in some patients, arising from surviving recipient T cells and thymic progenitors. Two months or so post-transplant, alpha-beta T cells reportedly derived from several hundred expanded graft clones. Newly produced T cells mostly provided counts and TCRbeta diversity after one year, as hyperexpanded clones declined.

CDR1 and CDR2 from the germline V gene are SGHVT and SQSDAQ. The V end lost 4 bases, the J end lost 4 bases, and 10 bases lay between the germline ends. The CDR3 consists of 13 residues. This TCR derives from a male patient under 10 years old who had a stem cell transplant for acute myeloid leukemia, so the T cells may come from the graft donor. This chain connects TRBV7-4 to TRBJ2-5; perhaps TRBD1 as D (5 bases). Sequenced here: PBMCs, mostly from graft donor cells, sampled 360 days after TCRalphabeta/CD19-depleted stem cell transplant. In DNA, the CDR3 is TGTGCCAGCAGCTCCCAGGGAAGAGAGACCCAGTACTTC. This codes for CASSSQGRETQYF.